These 30 T cell receptor beta chains share one sample of origin, sequenced in a study of CD8+CD57+ T cells in acquired aplastic anemia. TCR beta VDJ and CDR3 were profiled, and genomic DNA was the template. TCRdb re-analysed the reads in MiXCR, keeping a single row per CDR3 protein. The table lists more than 150,000 distinct CDR3 sequences, 35% to 50% of them singletons, with around 3% in the top ten. Material for sequencing was sorted CD4+, CD8+, or CD8+CD57+ T cells (not recorded which) from PBMCs. Receptor source: a human donor in good health.

There are many counts of this clonotype. The chain has TRBV9 and TRBJ1-1; weak D call: TRBD1 (5 bases). Trimming cost V 0 bases and J 4 bases, with 10 bases left between them. Germline CDR1 and CDR2: SGDLS and YYNGEE. The CDR3 contains 14 residues. The CDR3 region has the DNA TGTGCCAGCAGCGTAGTGGGGGAGAGCACTGAAGCTTTCTTT. It codes for CASSVVGESTEAFF. The entire variable domain, with the rest obtained from reference TRBV9 and TRBJ1-1, is as follows: DSGVTQTPKHLITATGQRVTLRCSPRSGDLSVYWYQQSLDQGLQFLIQYYNGEERAKGNILERFSAQQFPDLHSELNLSSLELGDSALYFCASSVVGESTEAFFGQGTRLTVV.

The chain uses TRBV29-1 and TRBJ1-1, with no clear D. V lost 4 bases and J 1 base, leaving 13 bases between the germline ends. The CDR3 runs 14 residues. The germline V gene encodes CDR1 SQVTM and CDR2 ANQGSEA. The CDR3 reads CSVALKGQNTEAFF. CDR3 in DNA: TGCAGCGTTGCCCTTAAAGGGCAGAACACTGAAGCTTTCTTT.

The CDR3 spells CASPQGLNTEAFF. In DNA, the CDR3 is TGTGCCAGCCCACAGGGCCTGAACACTGAAGCTTTCTTT. The chain joins TRBV18 to TRBJ1-1; TRBD1 is a possible D gene (6 bases). Between the trimmed V and J ends, which lost 8 bases and 0 bases, there was a span of 10 bases. Germline CDR1 reads KGHSH; CDR2 reads LQKENI. This CDR3 is 13 amino acids long.

The chain recombines TRBV19 with TRBJ2-6; a weak D match, TRBD1 (6 bases). Germline CDR1 is LNHDA and CDR2 is SQIVND (reference sequence). Trimming took off 9 bases at V and 0 bases at J, with 12 bases between the two ends. CDR3 length equals 15 residues. The CDR3 DNA sequence: TGTGCCAGCACCCGGGACACCTCTGGGGCCAACGTCCTGACTTTC. It is translated as CASTRDTSGANVLTF.

This chain connects TRBV29-1 to TRBJ2-5, with TRBD2 identical over 8 bases. From germline, CDR1 is SQVTM and CDR2 ANQGSEA. The CDR3 totals 13 residues. The trim removed 8 bases at V and 5 bases at J, leaving 10 bases unmatched. The CDR3 spells CSSFGRGVETQYF. The DNA for the CDR3 is TGCAGCAGTTTCGGGCGGGGGGTCGAGACCCAGTACTTC.

The genes are TRBV10-2 and TRBJ2-1, with D unclear. The CDR3 extends over 11 amino acids. CDR1 is WSHSY and CDR2 is SAAADI in the germline V gene. The germline V and J ends were trimmed by 4 bases and 8 bases, with 6 bases remaining between them. Here the CDR3 reads CASSGVYEQFF. As DNA, the CDR3 is TGCGCCAGCAGTGGGGTCTATGAGCAGTTCTTC.

The rearrangement joins TRBV7-9 to TRBJ1-2, with 8 nucleotides matching TRBD1. The trim removed 0 bases at V and 6 bases at J, leaving 0 bases unmatched. Germline V lookup: CDR1 SEHNR, CDR2 FQNEAQ (reference sequence). The CDR3 sequence is 13 residues long. In DNA form, the CDR3 reads TGTGCCAGCAGCTTAGCGACAGGGGATGGCTACACCTTC. It encodes CASSLATGDGYTF.

This sequence joins TRBV2 and TRBJ2-5; 12 nucleotides align to TRBD2. The CDR3 extends over 15 amino acids. Germline assignment: CDR1 SNHLY and CDR2 FYNNEI. V lost 8 bases, J lost 7 bases, and 11 bases stayed unmatched. CDR3 in amino acids: CASLGRTSGKGTQYF. Here the CDR3 DNA reads TGTGCCAGCTTGGGCCGGACTAGCGGGAAAGGGACCCAGTACTTC.

Turning to this clonotype: This may be a read error, as it is one base from a much larger clone. V and J are TRBV6-1 and TRBJ2-3; D gene unclear. This CDR3 is built from 15 residues. V lost 4 bases to trimming and J lost 6 bases, with 17 bases between them. Germline assignment: CDR1 MNHNS and CDR2 SASEGT. CDR3 in DNA: TGTGCCAGCAGTGTCACACACGGCCAGCAGGATACGCAGTATTTT. It is translated as CASSVTHGQQDTQYF.

This chain connects TRBV20-1 to TRBJ1-6, with D uncertain. Germline V gene lookup returns CDR1 DFQATT and CDR2 SNEGSKA (reference sequence). The CDR3 loop spans 12 amino acids. Trimming shortened V by 2 bases and J by 6 bases, and 5 bases separated the two germline ends. The CDR3 here is CSARLANSPLHF. The CDR3 DNA sequence: TGCAGTGCTAGACTCGCTAATTCACCCCTCCACTTT.

This clonotype came up many times. Sequence at one end of the junction differs from germline and may be a read error. The chain combines TRBV10-2 with TRBJ2-1; TRBD2 agrees at 7 bases. This CDR3 has 15 amino acids. Germline V gives CDR1 WSHSY, CDR2 SAAADI. CDR3 in amino acids: CASSQRGIGYNEQLF. The CDR3 bases are TGCGCCAGCAGCCAGCGGGGAATAGGTTACAATGAGCAGCTCTTC.

The DNA of the CDR3 is TGCGCCAGCAGTGAGAAGCTAGCGATCCATGAGCAGTTCTTC. This gives the protein CASSEKLAIHEQFF. The chain joins TRBV10-1 to TRBJ2-1; D is perhaps TRBD2 (6 bases). Trimming took off 2 bases at V and 8 bases at J, with 13 bases between the two ends. The CDR3 is 14 residues long. The V gene's germline CDR1 is WNHNN and CDR2 SYGVQD (reference sequence).

As to this clonotype: A read error is possible here, since a much larger clone lies one base away. The chain is built from TRBV5-1 and TRBJ2-2; TRBD2 aligns across 13 bases. Germline V gene lookup returns CDR1 SGHRS and CDR2 YFSETQ. J lost 5 bases, V lost 4 bases, and 2 bases had no gene match. The CDR3 has 15 amino acids. The CDR3 region is CASSRTSGRTGELFF. DNA of the CDR3: TGCGCCAGCAGCCGGACTAGCGGGAGAACCGGGGAGCTGTTTTTT.

This chain links TRBV2 with TRBJ1-1, with no clear D. The CDR3 is made up of 13 amino acids. Per germline, CDR1 SNHLY and CDR2 FYNNEI. The V end lost 3 bases, the J end lost 0 bases, and 5 bases lay between the germline ends. The CDR3: CASSDVLNTEAFF. The DNA for the CDR3 is TGTGCCAGCAGTGACGTTCTGAACACTGAAGCTTTCTTT.

J is TRBJ1-1 and V is TRBV10-1; 7 bases match TRBD1. This CDR3 is built from 13 residues. J gave up 3 bases and V 4 bases, and 2 bases lay outside the gene matches. Germline V lookup: CDR1 WNHNN, CDR2 SYGVQD (reference sequence). This chain's CDR3 is CASSGDSYTEAFF. For the CDR3, the DNA is TGCGCCAGCAGTGGGGACAGTTACACTGAAGCTTTCTTT.

This clonotype appeared many times. The rearrangement links TRBV20-1 to TRBJ2-3, with TRBD2 matching 11 bases. This CDR3 is built from 15 residues. V was clipped by 5 bases and J by 5 bases; unmatched bases: 9. CDR1 is DFQATT and CDR2 is SNEGSKA in the germline V gene (reference sequence). In nucleotides, the CDR3 is TGCAGTGCTGGAACCCTAGCGGGAGGAATAGATACGCAGTATTTT. Translated, it gives CSAGTLAGGIDTQYF.

The chain is built from TRBV9 and TRBJ2-7; 9 nucleotides line up with TRBD1. CDR3 length: 15 residues. Germline values: CDR1 SGDLS, CDR2 YYNGEE. J gave up 0 bases and V 4 bases, and 5 bases lay outside the gene matches. CDR3 sequence: CASSPRDRASYEQYF. CDR3 bases: TGTGCCAGCAGCCCCCGGGACAGGGCCTCCTACGAGCAGTACTTC.

The rearrangement uses TRBV10-3 and TRBJ2-7; TRBD2 matches 15 bases. The CDR3 totals 18 residues. CDR1 and CDR2 from the germline V gene are ENHRY and SYGVKD. Losses at the gene ends were 4 bases for V and 4 bases for J; bases not matched to a gene: 11. CDR3 sequence (DNA): TGTGCCATCAGTGGTGTGTGGACTAGCGGGGGGGCCCCTTACGAGCAGTACTTC. Residues: CAISGVWTSGGAPYEQYF.

This chain connects TRBV10-3 to TRBJ1-6; TRBD1 agrees at 8 bases. This CDR3 spans 14 amino acids. V was clipped by 8 bases and J by 7 bases; unmatched bases: 7. The V gene's germline CDR1 is ENHRY and CDR2 SYGVKD. For the CDR3, the DNA is TGTGCCATCGCTGGGACAGGTGGGAATTCACCCCTCCACTTT. Translation gives CAIAGTGGNSPLHF.

This clonotype was detected only a few times. This sequence joins TRBV15 and TRBJ2-3; D gene ambiguous. The CDR3 consists of 14 residues. The germline gives CDR1 LNHNV, CDR2 YYDKDF (reference sequence). The ends were cut back, 0 bases at V and 1 base at J, with 5 bases in the middle. Written as DNA, the CDR3 is TGTGCCACCAGCAGAGAATATGGCACAGATACGCAGTATTTT. This gives the protein CATSREYGTDTQYF.

The V call is TRBV7-9, the J call TRBJ2-2; D possibly uses TRBD1 or TRBD2 (5 bases each). The CDR3 has 12 amino acids. Germline V CDR1 and CDR2: SEHNR, FQNEAQ (reference sequence). V gave up 4 bases and J gave up 7 bases, with 7 bases separating them. The CDR3 DNA reads TGTGCCAGCAGCTATGGGGGCGGGGAGCTGTTTTTT. Amino acid sequence: CASSYGGGELFF.

The chain links TRBV27 to TRBJ2-7; 7 bases are a match to TRBD1. V was pared by 6 bases and J by 2 bases, with 7 bases of the junction left unmatched. The CDR3 length is 14 residues. Germline V gene data show CDR1 as MNHEY and CDR2 as SMNVEV (reference sequence). CDR3 loop: CASSYVDRAYEQYF. The CDR3 bases are TGTGCCAGCAGCTACGTCGACAGGGCCTACGAGCAGTACTTC.

The chain combines TRBV6-1 with TRBJ1-4; the match to TRBD1 covers 9 bases. V lost 5 bases to trimming and J lost 0 bases; unmatched junction nucleotides: 4. Germline V gene lookup returns CDR1 MNHNS and CDR2 SASEGT. The CDR3 totals 16 residues. CDR3 loop: CASSPRDRATNEKLFF. The DNA for the CDR3 is TGTGCCAGCAGTCCCCGGGACAGGGCAACTAATGAAAAACTGTTTTTT.

This clonotype was counted only a few times. The chain links TRBV28 to TRBJ1-2; TRBD1 aligns across 10 bases. CDR3 length: 14 amino acids. J was trimmed by 5 bases and V by 6 bases; bases with no gene match: 6. Germline V CDR1 and CDR2: MDHEN, SYDVKM. CDR3 in amino acids: CASRRRDRGYGYTF. The CDR3 DNA follows: TGTGCCAGCAGACGCCGGGACAGGGGTTATGGCTACACCTTC.

The chain combines TRBV7-6 with TRBJ2-7; a possible D gene is TRBD1 (5 bases). The CDR3 has 15 residues. From germline, CDR1 is SGHVS and CDR2 FNYEAQ. Trimming shortened V by 0 bases and J by 5 bases, and 14 bases separated the two germline ends. CDR3 coding DNA: TGTGCCAGCAGCTTAGCGCCGGGTCAGGGCGACGAGCAGTACTTC. Translated: CASSLAPGQGDEQYF.

The chain employs TRBV25-1 and TRBJ1-5; TRBD1 aligns across 8 bases. Looked up from germline, CDR1 is MGHDK and CDR2 is SYGVNS. The CDR3 runs to 15 residues. V was pared by 4 bases and J by 1 base, with 3 bases of the junction left unmatched. For the CDR3, the DNA is TGTGCCAGCAGTGCTACAGGGGGGAGCAATCAGCCCCAGCATTTT. Its protein is CASSATGGSNQPQHF. The whole variable domain, filled in from reference TRBV25-1 and TRBJ1-5, reads EADIYQTPRYLVIGTGKKITLECSQTMGHDKMYWYQQDPGMELHLIHYSYGVNSTEKGDLSSESTVSRIRTEHFPLTLESARPSHTSQYLCASSATGGSNQPQHFGDGTRLSIL.

The CDR3 nucleotides are TGTGCCATATCAGGGGGGGAGACCCAGTACTTC. As protein: CAISGGETQYF. This sequence joins TRBV19 and TRBJ2-5; D is perhaps TRBD1 (7 bases). CDR1 is LNHDA and CDR2 is SQIVND in the germline V gene (reference sequence). The ends were cut back, 10 bases at V and 5 bases at J, with 11 bases in the middle. CDR3 size: 11 residues.

This chain joins TRBV24-1 and TRBJ1-2; D gene ambiguous. Germline-derived CDR1 and CDR2 are KGHDR and SFDVKD. CDR3 size: 15 residues. V dropped 3 bases and J dropped 2 bases, with 12 bases sitting between them. The CDR3 reads CATSDQTTGNYGYTF. In DNA, the CDR3 is TGTGCCACCAGTGATCAAACGACGGGAAACTATGGCTACACCTTC.

In this sample, this clonotype turned up once. The chain joins TRBV25-1 to TRBJ1-2; 10 nucleotides agree with TRBD1. Germline trimming cut 6 bases from V and 0 bases from J; bases unmatched to any gene: 1. This CDR3 is built from 14 residues. In germline, CDR1 is MGHDK, CDR2 SYGVNS. This CDR3 reads CASRGQGSNYGYTF. Here the CDR3 DNA reads TGTGCCAGCAGGGGACAGGGGTCTAACTATGGCTACACCTTC.

The chain is built from TRBV9 and TRBJ1-6, with D hard to call. V lost 0 bases, J lost 7 bases, and 8 bases lay in between. Germline V gives CDR1 SGDLS, CDR2 YYNGEE. The CDR3 loop spans 14 amino acids. The CDR3 nucleotides read TGTGCCAGCAGCGTAGCTCTTACGAATTCACCCCTCCACTTT. Its protein product is CASSVALTNSPLHF.